The T cell receptor beta chain described here comes from a study of beta chain features in type 1 diabetes. Overall study context: Patients and healthy donors were similar in age, gender and cell yields. Study-level points and caveats: A closer apparent resemblance between naive, central memory and Treg TCRB repertoires was seen in patients than in healthy donors. TCRB CDR3 length was moderately but significantly reduced in all four CD4+ subsets of Type 1 diabetes patients. With patients and controls alike, PCR might favor shorter templates to an equal degree.

The CDR3 runs 13 residues. Deletions cut 2 bases from V and 0 bases from J, with 7 bases between. CDR1 and CDR2 (germline): SQVTM, ANQGSEA. This clone occurred a few times. Its antigen is unknown. Other DNA sequences in the same sample also yield this CDR3. Since all of the isolated RNA was reverse transcribed, expressed TCRB transcripts were what got sequenced. TCRdb's copy holds only in-frame clones and misses some; the assay was immunoSEQ multiplex PCR. Seen here are 600,000 to 700,000 clones, roughly 13% observed once, and the top ten hold 0.022%. Sequences were obtained from naive CD4+ T cells from blood. The chain recombines TRBV29-1 with TRBJ1-1; no clear D gene. This clonotype originated in a man aged 18 to 30 with type 1 diabetes. The CDR3: CSVERTLNTEAFF. The CDR3 nucleotides are TGCAGCGTTGAAAGGACTTTGAACACTGAAGCTTTCTTT.